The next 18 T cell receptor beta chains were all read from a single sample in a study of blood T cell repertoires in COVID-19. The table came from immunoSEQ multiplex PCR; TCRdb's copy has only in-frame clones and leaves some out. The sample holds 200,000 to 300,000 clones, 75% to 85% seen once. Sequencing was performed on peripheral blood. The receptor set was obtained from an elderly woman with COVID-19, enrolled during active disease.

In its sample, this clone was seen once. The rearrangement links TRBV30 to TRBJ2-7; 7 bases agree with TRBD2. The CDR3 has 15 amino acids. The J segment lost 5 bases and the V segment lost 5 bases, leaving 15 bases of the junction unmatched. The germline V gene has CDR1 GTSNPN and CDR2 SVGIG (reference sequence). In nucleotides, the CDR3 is TGTGCCTGGCTCCTCCCGGGGGGAGTGCGAAACGAGCAGTACTTC. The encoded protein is CAWLLPGGVRNEQYF.

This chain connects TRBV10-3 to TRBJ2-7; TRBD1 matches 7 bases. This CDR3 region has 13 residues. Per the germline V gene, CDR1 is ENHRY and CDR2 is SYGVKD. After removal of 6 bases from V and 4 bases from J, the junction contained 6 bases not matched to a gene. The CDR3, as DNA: TGTGCCATCAGACCCGGACAGGTGTACGAGCAGTACTTC. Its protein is CAIRPGQVYEQYF.

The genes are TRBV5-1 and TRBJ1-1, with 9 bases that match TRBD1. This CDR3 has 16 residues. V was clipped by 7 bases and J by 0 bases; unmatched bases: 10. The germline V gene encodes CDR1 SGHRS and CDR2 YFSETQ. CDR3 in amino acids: CASGPGTGNMNTEAFF. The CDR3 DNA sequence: TGCGCCAGCGGTCCCGGGACAGGGAATATGAACACTGAAGCTTTCTTT.

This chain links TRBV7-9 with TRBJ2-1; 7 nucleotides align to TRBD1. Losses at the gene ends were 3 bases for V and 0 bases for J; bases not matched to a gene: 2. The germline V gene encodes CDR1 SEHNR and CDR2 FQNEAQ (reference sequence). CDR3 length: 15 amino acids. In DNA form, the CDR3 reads TGTGCCAGCAGCTTGACAGGGAGCTCCTACAATGAGCAGTTCTTC. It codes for CASSLTGSSYNEQFF.

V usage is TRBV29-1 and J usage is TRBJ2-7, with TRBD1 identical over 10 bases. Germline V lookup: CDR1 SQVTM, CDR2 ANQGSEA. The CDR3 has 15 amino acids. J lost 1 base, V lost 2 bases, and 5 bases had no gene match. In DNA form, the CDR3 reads TGCAGCGTTGAACTGCAGGGACAGGGGTCCTACGAGCAGTACTTC. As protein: CSVELQGQGSYEQYF.

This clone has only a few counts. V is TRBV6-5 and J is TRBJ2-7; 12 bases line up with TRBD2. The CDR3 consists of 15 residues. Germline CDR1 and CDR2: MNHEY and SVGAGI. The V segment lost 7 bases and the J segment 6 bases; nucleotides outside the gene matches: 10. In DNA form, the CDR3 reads TGTGCCAGCACCCGGGGGCTAGCGGGAGGGGGCGAGCAGTACTTC. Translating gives CASTRGLAGGGEQYF.

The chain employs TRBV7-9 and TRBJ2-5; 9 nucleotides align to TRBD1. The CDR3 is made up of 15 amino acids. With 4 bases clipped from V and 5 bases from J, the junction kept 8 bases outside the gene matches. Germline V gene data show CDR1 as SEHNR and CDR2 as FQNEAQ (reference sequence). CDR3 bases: TGTGCCAGCAGCTCAACAGGGGGCGAGGGGGAGACCCAGTACTTC. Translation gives CASSSTGGEGETQYF.

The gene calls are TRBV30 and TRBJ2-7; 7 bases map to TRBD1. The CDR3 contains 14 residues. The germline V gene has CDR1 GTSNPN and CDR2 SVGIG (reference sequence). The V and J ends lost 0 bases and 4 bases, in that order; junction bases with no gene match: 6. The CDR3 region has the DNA TGTGCCTGGAGTGTACAAGGGGGCTTATACGAGCAGTACTTC. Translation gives CAWSVQGGLYEQYF.

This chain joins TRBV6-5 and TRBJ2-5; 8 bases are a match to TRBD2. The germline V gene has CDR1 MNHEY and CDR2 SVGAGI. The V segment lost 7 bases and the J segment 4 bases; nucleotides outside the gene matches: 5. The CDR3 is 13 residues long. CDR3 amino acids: CASTRTSRETQYF. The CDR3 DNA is TGTGCCAGCACCCGGACTAGCCGAGAGACCCAGTACTTC.

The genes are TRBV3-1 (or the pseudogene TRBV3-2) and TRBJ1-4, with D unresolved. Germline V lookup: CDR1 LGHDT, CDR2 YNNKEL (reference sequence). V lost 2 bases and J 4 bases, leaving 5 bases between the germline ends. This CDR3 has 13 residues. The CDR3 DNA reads TGTGCCAGCAGCCAAAGCCTTAATGAAAAACTGTTTTTT. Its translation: CASSQSLNEKLFF.

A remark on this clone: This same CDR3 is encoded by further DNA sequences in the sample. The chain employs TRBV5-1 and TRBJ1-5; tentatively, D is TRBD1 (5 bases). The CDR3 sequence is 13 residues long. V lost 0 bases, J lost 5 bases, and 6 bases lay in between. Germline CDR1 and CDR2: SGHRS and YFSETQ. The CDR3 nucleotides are TGCGCCAGCAGCTTGGGGGGGGATCAGCCCCAGCATTTT. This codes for CASSLGGDQPQHF.

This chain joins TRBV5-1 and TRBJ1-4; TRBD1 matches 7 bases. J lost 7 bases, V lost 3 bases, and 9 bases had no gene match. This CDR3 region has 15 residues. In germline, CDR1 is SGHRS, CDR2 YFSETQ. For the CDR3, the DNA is TGCGCCAGCAGCTCCCGATCAGGGGGTGTTGAAAAACTGTTTTTT. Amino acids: CASSSRSGGVEKLFF.

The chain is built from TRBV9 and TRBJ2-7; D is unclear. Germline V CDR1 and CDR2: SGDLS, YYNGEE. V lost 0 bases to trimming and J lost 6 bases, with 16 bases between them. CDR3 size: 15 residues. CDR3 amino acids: CASSVGGSSGSEQYF. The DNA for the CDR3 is TGTGCCAGCAGCGTAGGAGGTAGCTCGGGTTCCGAGCAGTACTTC.

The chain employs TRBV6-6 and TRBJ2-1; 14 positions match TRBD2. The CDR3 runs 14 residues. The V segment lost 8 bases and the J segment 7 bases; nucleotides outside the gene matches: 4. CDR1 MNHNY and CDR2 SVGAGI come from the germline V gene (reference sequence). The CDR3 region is CASLRLAGGNEQFF. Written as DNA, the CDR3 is TGTGCCAGCTTGAGACTAGCGGGGGGGAATGAGCAGTTCTTC.

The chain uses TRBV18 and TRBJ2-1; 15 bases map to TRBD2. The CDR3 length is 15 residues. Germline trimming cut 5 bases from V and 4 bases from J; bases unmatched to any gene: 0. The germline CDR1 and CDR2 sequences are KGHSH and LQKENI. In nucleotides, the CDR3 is TGTGCCAGCTCAGGGACTAGCGGGAGGTACAATGAGCAGTTCTTC. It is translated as CASSGTSGRYNEQFF.

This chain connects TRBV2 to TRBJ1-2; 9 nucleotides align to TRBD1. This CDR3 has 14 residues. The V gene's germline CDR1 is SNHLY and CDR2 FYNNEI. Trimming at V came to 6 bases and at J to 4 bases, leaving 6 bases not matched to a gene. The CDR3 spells CASSGTGIGYGYTF. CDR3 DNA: TGTGCCAGCAGCGGGACAGGGATAGGCTATGGCTACACCTTC.

As DNA, the CDR3 is TGTGCCAGCAGTCCTGACACCAACAATCAGCCCCAGCATTTT. Its protein product is CASSPDTNNQPQHF. The chain carries TRBV28 and TRBJ1-5; D is uncertain. V lost 5 bases, J lost 3 bases, and 11 bases lay in between. The CDR3 totals 14 residues. Germline CDR1 reads MDHEN; CDR2 reads SYDVKM.

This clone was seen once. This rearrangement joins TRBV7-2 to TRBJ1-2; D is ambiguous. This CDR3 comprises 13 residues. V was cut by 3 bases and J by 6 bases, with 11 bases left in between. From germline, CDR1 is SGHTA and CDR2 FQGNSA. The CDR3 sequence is CASSFGRLHGYTF. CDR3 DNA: TGTGCCAGCAGCTTTGGCAGACTCCATGGCTACACCTTC.